The 28 T cell receptor beta chains listed next were all sequenced from one sample in a study of PD-1 blockade in classical Hodgkin lymphoma. Sequenced by immunoSEQ multiplex PCR; TCRdb stores in-frame clones only, minus some. Here the sample spans tens of thousands of clones, 89% being singletons. Relapse was seen in all patients after autologous stem cell transplantation, and brentuximab vedotin exposure was variable. Source: peripheral blood mononuclear cells (PBMCs), taken at baseline. The receptors were gathered from a human donor with classical Hodgkin lymphoma.

V gene TRBV27 combines with J gene TRBJ1-5; possibly TRBD1 for D (5 bases). CDR3 size: 16 residues. Trimming cost V 8 bases and J 0 bases, with 17 bases left between them. Germline lookup yields CDR1 MNHEY and CDR2 SMNVEV (reference sequence). The CDR3 region has the DNA TGTGCCAGCCCGGGGCCGACCACCTCTAGCAATCAGCCCCAGCATTTT. Encoded protein: CASPGPTTSSNQPQHF.

The chain carries TRBV10-1 and TRBJ2-1, with D possibly called TRBD1 or TRBD2 (6 bases each). The CDR3 is 13 residues long. Looked up from germline, CDR1 is WNHNN and CDR2 is SYGVQD (reference sequence). V was trimmed by 3 bases and J by 8 bases, leaving 11 bases between them. The CDR3 DNA sequence: TGCGCCAGCAGTGATGGGGGGCGAGATGAGCAGTTCTTC. It codes for CASSDGGRDEQFF.

This rearrangement joins TRBV6-5 to TRBJ1-2, with a possible D match to TRBD1 (6 bases). V gave up 10 bases and J gave up 2 bases, with 17 bases separating them. The germline V gene has CDR1 MNHEY and CDR2 SVGAGI. The CDR3 length is 14 residues. The CDR3 protein is CATRTAGTNYGYTF. For the CDR3, the DNA is TGTGCCACCAGGACAGCGGGGACCAACTATGGCTACACCTTC.

The chain joins TRBV7-6 to TRBJ2-1, with TRBD2 identical over 14 bases. The junction had 18 bases not matched to a gene; V was cut back by 5 bases and J by 6 bases. The length of the CDR3 is 20 residues. Germline lookup yields CDR1 SGHVS and CDR2 FNYEAQ. The CDR3 DNA is TGTGCCAGCAGCGCCGTTGAAGAGACTAGCGGGAGGGCCCTGGGCAATGAGCAGTTCTTC. Translation gives CASSAVEETSGRALGNEQFF.

The V call is TRBV7-9, the J call TRBJ1-2, with D possibly being TRBD1 (6 bases). Trimming took off 6 bases at V and 6 bases at J, with 17 bases between the two ends. Per germline, CDR1 SEHNR and CDR2 FQNEAQ (reference sequence). The CDR3 totals 14 residues. CDR3 nucleotides: TGTGCCAGCAGATCTACAGGGTCTGGAGATGGCTACACCTTC. Translated: CASRSTGSGDGYTF.

The V and J genes are TRBV7-7 and TRBJ2-6; 10 bases are shared with TRBD2. The ends lost 1 base at V and 0 bases at J; junction bases unmatched: 9. CDR3 size: 20 residues. From germline, CDR1 is SSHAT and CDR2 FNYEAQ (reference sequence). The CDR3 DNA reads as TGTGCCAGCAGCTTAGTTCCCTTAGCGGGAGGATCCTCTGGGGCCAACGTCCTGACTTTC. This translates into CASSLVPLAGGSSGANVLTF.

The DNA of the CDR3 is TGTGCCAGCAGTGAGACTAGCGGGAGCCATGAGCAGTTCTTC. Its translation is CASSETSGSHEQFF. The rearrangement links TRBV25-1 to TRBJ2-1; 12 nucleotides match TRBD2. The J segment lost 8 bases and the V segment lost 3 bases, leaving 2 bases of the junction unmatched. The CDR3 is 14 amino acids. Germline V gene lookup returns CDR1 MGHDK and CDR2 SYGVNS.

This rearrangement joins TRBV7-6 to TRBJ2-1; D perhaps matches TRBD2 (5 bases). The CDR3 extends over 13 amino acids. Germline CDR1 reads SGHVS; CDR2 reads FNYEAQ. With 3 bases removed from V and 6 bases from J, the gap between germline ends came to 9 bases. The CDR3 loop reads CASSFSAANEQFF. DNA of the CDR3: TGTGCCAGCAGCTTTTCAGCGGCCAATGAGCAGTTCTTC.

The rearrangement uses TRBV7-9 and TRBJ2-1; 7 bases line up with TRBD2. The germline CDR1 and CDR2 sequences are SEHNR and FQNEAQ (reference sequence). The CDR3 spans 12 residues. Losses at the gene ends were 6 bases for V and 7 bases for J; bases not matched to a gene: 3. The CDR3 region is CASSYSGNEQFF. CDR3 DNA sequence: TGTGCCAGCAGTTATAGCGGGAATGAGCAGTTCTTC.

The rearrangement joins TRBV30 to TRBJ2-2, with a tentative D call TRBD1 (6 bases). The germline V and J ends were trimmed by 1 base and 6 bases, with 9 bases remaining between them. Germline CDR1 is GTSNPN and CDR2 is SVGIG (reference sequence). CDR3 length: 13 residues. The CDR3 loop is CAWSDQGPGELFF. The CDR3 nucleotides are TGTGCCTGGAGTGATCAGGGGCCCGGGGAGCTGTTTTTT. Using reference TRBV30 and TRBJ2-2 for the parts outside the CDR3, the full variable domain is SQTIHQWPATLVQPVGSPLSLECTVEGTSNPNLYWYRQAAGRGLQLLFYSVGIGQISSEVPQNLSASRPQDRQFILSSKKLLLSDSGFYLCAWSDQGPGELFFGEGSRLTVL.

The V and J genes are TRBV6-5 and TRBJ2-5; weak D call: TRBD2 (6 bases). The V end lost 4 bases, the J end lost 5 bases, and 14 bases lay between the germline ends. Germline values: CDR1 MNHEY, CDR2 SVGAGI. The CDR3 runs to 14 residues. The CDR3 is CASSFRTGGETQYF. CDR3 DNA: TGTGCCAGCAGTTTTAGGACTGGGGGGGAGACCCAGTACTTC.

The chain combines TRBV5-1 with TRBJ1-2; weak D call: TRBD1 (5 bases). CDR3 length: 14 residues. V was shortened by 4 bases and J by 4 bases, with 14 bases between the two germline ends. CDR1 and CDR2 (germline): SGHRS, YFSETQ. CDR3 coding DNA: TGCGCCAGCAGCCCGGTGGACAATCGCTATGGCTACACCTTC. Its protein product is CASSPVDNRYGYTF.

The genes are TRBV6-6 and TRBJ1-1, with D possibly TRBD1 on 5 matching bases. Per the germline V gene, CDR1 is MNHNY and CDR2 is SVGAGI (reference sequence). Trimming took off 2 bases at V and 0 bases at J, with 13 bases between the two ends. The CDR3 has 16 residues. The CDR3 loop is CASSYPGRTMNTEAFF. The CDR3 nucleotides read TGTGCCAGCAGTTACCCGGGACGGACAATGAACACTGAAGCTTTCTTT.

The chain links TRBV4-3 to TRBJ2-1; 7 bases are a match to TRBD2. Germline V gene lookup returns CDR1 LGHNA and CDR2 YSLEER. The junction had 7 bases not matched to a gene; V was cut back by 1 base and J by 1 base. This CDR3 is built from 17 residues. The CDR3 region has the DNA TGCGCCAGCAGCCAAGTCTCGCGGGAGTGGTCCTACAATGAGCAGTTCTTC. This sequence encodes CASSQVSREWSYNEQFF.

The V gene is TRBV5-4, the J gene TRBJ2-7, with 9 bases that match TRBD2. Trimming at V came to 4 bases and at J to 0 bases, leaving 11 bases not matched to a gene. Per the germline V gene, CDR1 is SGHNT and CDR2 is YYREEE (reference sequence). The CDR3 is 17 residues long. Here the CDR3 reads CASSNEPSGTISYEQYF. CDR3 nucleotides: TGTGCCAGCAGCAATGAACCTAGCGGGACGATCTCCTACGAGCAGTACTTC.

The V gene is TRBV13, the J gene TRBJ2-5, with D uncertain. Per germline, CDR1 PRHDT and CDR2 FYEKMQ (reference sequence). The CDR3 is 18 residues long. Between the trimmed V and J ends, which lost 1 base and 10 bases, there was a span of 28 bases. CDR3 loop: CASSLAPRAATPRRIQYF. Here the CDR3 DNA reads TGTGCCAGCAGCTTAGCACCCCGTGCGGCTACTCCAAGACGGATCCAGTACTTC.

The chain links TRBV5-1 to TRBJ1-2; possible D gene TRBD1, 5 bases. Germline-derived CDR1 and CDR2 are SGHRS and YFSETQ. This CDR3 is built from 15 residues. Trimming shortened V by 0 bases and J by 3 bases, and 12 bases separated the two germline ends. In nucleotides, the CDR3 is TGCGCCAGCAGCTTGGTTGCAGGGCAATACTATGGCTACACCTTC. Residues: CASSLVAGQYYGYTF.

The J gene is TRBJ2-3, the V gene TRBV27, with TRBD1 identical over 12 bases. Germline CDR1 is MNHEY and CDR2 is SMNVEV (reference sequence). CDR3 length: 17 amino acids. V shed 5 bases, J shed 4 bases, and the junction held 10 bases outside the gene matches. The chain's CDR3 is CASSRRSGTGGPDTQYF. Here the CDR3 DNA reads TGTGCCAGCAGTCGGCGGTCCGGGACAGGGGGCCCAGATACGCAGTATTTT.

This chain joins TRBV9 and TRBJ2-3; 8 positions match TRBD1. The CDR3 consists of 16 residues. The germline gives CDR1 SGDLS, CDR2 YYNGEE. Unmatched junction bases numbered 6, after V lost 2 bases and J lost 1 base. The CDR3 reads CASSVTGGVGTDTQYF. Here the CDR3 DNA reads TGTGCCAGCAGCGTCACAGGGGGAGTGGGCACAGATACGCAGTATTTT.

The chain has TRBV13 and TRBJ2-5; 7 bases are a match to TRBD2. V was clipped by 4 bases and J by 2 bases; unmatched bases: 4. In germline, CDR1 is PRHDT, CDR2 FYEKMQ (reference sequence). The CDR3 loop spans 14 amino acids. The CDR3: CASSSLADQETQYF. CDR3 DNA: TGTGCCAGCAGCTCCCTAGCGGATCAAGAGACCCAGTACTTC.

The chain carries TRBV19 and TRBJ2-7, with 8 bases matching TRBD2. Trimming removed 4 bases from V and 2 bases from J; junction bases left unmatched: 10. This CDR3 contains 16 residues. Germline V gene data show CDR1 as LNHDA and CDR2 as SQIVND (reference sequence). CDR3 DNA sequence: TGTGCCAGTAGTACCTTAGCCGGGACTAGACCCTACGAGCAGTACTTC. This codes for CASSTLAGTRPYEQYF.

CDR3: CASSEIQGEIGEKLFF. CDR3 nucleotides: TGTGCCAGCTCCGAAATACAGGGGGAGATTGGTGAAAAACTGTTTTTT. The V gene is TRBV18, the J gene TRBJ1-4, with 8 bases that match TRBD1. The length of the CDR3 is 16 residues. Germline V gene sequence: CDR1 KGHSH, CDR2 LQKENI. J lost 7 bases, V lost 6 bases, and 13 bases had no gene match.

The chain combines TRBV28 with TRBJ2-6, with 8 positions matching TRBD1. Losses at the gene ends were 10 bases for V and 0 bases for J; bases not matched to a gene: 17. Looked up from germline, CDR1 is MDHEN and CDR2 is SYDVKM. CDR3 length: 19 amino acids. CDR3 DNA sequence: TGTGCCACCAGCCAGCAGCCTTGGACAGGGCCCTCTGGGGCCAACGTCCTGACTTTC. It encodes CATSQQPWTGPSGANVLTF.

This clone was found once. V gene TRBV10-3 combines with J gene TRBJ1-6, with 8 nucleotides matching TRBD1. The CDR3 spans 14 residues. Germline V gives CDR1 ENHRY, CDR2 SYGVKD. Trimming at V came to 6 bases and at J to 5 bases, leaving 3 bases not matched to a gene. The CDR3 reads CAIRTGDDNSPLHF. CDR3 sequence (DNA): TGTGCCATCAGGACAGGGGATGATAATTCACCCCTCCACTTT.

This chain joins TRBV6-5 and TRBJ2-2, with a weak D call TRBD2 (5 bases). The CDR3 totals 14 residues. Germline values: CDR1 MNHEY, CDR2 SVGAGI. Trimming took 5 bases from V and 4 from J, leaving 11 bases between them. The CDR3 protein is CASSAGLFTGELFF. For the CDR3, the DNA is TGTGCCAGCAGTGCAGGACTCTTCACCGGGGAGCTGTTTTTT.

CDR3 amino acids: CSVGQGLNQPQHF. Here the CDR3 DNA reads TGCAGCGTTGGACAGGGTCTCAATCAGCCCCAGCATTTT. The chain uses TRBV29-1 and TRBJ1-5; 7 bases map to TRBD1. Germline V gives CDR1 SQVTM, CDR2 ANQGSEA. The CDR3 totals 13 residues. With V trimmed by 4 bases and J by 3 bases, 3 bases remained unmatched.

The rearrangement uses TRBV11-2 and TRBJ2-7; 7 nucleotides line up with TRBD1. Per the germline V gene, CDR1 is SGHAT and CDR2 is FQNNGV. The CDR3 is made up of 17 amino acids. V lost 2 bases, J lost 0 bases, and 10 bases stayed unmatched. CDR3 bases: TGTGCCAGCAGCTTATTTGGCAGGGGGAACAGCTCCTACGAGCAGTACTTC. Protein product: CASSLFGRGNSSYEQYF.

The gene calls are TRBV7-9 and TRBJ1-1, with 10 bases fitting TRBD1. The trim removed 7 bases at V and 3 bases at J, leaving 17 bases unmatched. This CDR3 is built from 18 residues. CDR1 is SEHNR, CDR2 FQNEAQ, per germline (reference sequence). The CDR3: CASTNSVIRTGGDTEAFF. The CDR3 coding sequence is TGTGCCAGCACCAACTCCGTAATCAGGACAGGGGGTGACACTGAAGCTTTCTTT. Using reference TRBV7-9 and TRBJ1-1 for the parts outside the CDR3, the full variable domain is DTGVSQNPRHKITKRGQNVTFRCDPISEHNRLYWYRQTLGQGPEFLTYFQNEAQLEKSRLLSDRFSAERPKGSFSTLEIQRTEQGDSAMYLCASTNSVIRTGGDTEAFFGQGTRLTVV.